The rows below give T cell receptor beta chains drawn from one sample of a study of control samples from healthy donors and cancer patients. Using immunoSEQ multiplex PCR, the repertoire was profiled, and TCRdb retains in-frame clones only, with some absent. The table has 100,000 to 150,000 clones, 85% to 95% seen once. Material: PBMCs. The receptor source for this set is a man at least 80 years old with head and neck cancer. The CDR3 runs from the conserved cysteine through the conserved F or W. The D gene is left open where the match is weak. Not every row has a clone size; where given, it reads once, few, many or a size class.

CDR3aa	CDR3nt	len	abundance	d_gene	v_gene	j_gene
CSASSADTQYF	TGCAGTGCTAGTTCAGCAGATACGCAGTATTTT	11	.	.	TRBV20-1	TRBJ2-3
CASSQGPGGNYGYTF	TGTGCCAGCAGCCAAGGACCAGGGGGGAATTATGGCTACACCTTC	15	.	TRBD1	TRBV14	TRBJ1-2
CASSQDRGVGGELFF	TGCGCCAGCAGCCAAGATCGGGGGGTTGGCGGGGAGCTGTTTTTT	15	.	TRBD2	TRBV4-3	TRBJ2-2
CASSPSSGSGANVLTF	TGTGCCAGCTCACCATCGTCCGGCTCTGGGGCCAACGTCCTGACTTTC	16	.	.	TRBV18	TRBJ2-6
CASSLQALSSYNEQFF	TGTGCCAGCAGCTTACAGGCCCTGAGCTCCTACAATGAGCAGTTCTTC	16	.	.	TRBV7-2	TRBJ2-1
CASSYIQNTEAFF	TGTGCCAGCAGTTACATACAGAACACTGAAGCTTTCTTT	13	.	.	TRBV6-2/TRBV6-3	TRBJ1-1
CASSRQGWETQYF	TGTGCCAGCAGCAGACAGGGATGGGAGACCCAGTACTTC	13	.	TRBD1	TRBV6-6	TRBJ2-5
CAWSVVQLNTEAFF	TGTGCCTGGAGTGTCGTACAGCTGAACACTGAAGCTTTCTTT	14	.	.	TRBV30	TRBJ1-1
CASSLRGRKIEAFF	TGTGCCAGCAGCTTACGGGGCCGGAAGATTGAAGCTTTCTTT	14	.	.	TRBV13	TRBJ1-1
CASSPRQGTVYEKLFF	TGTGCCAGCAGCCCGAGACAGGGGACCGTATATGAAAAACTGTTTTTT	16	.	TRBD1	TRBV7-9	TRBJ1-4
CAISRGTSGATDTQYF	TGTGCCATCAGTAGGGGGACTAGCGGGGCCACAGATACGCAGTATTTT	16	.	TRBD2	TRBV10-3	TRBJ2-3
CASSSRQAGVGYTF	TGTGCCAGCAGTTCCCGACAGGCCGGGGTTGGCTACACCTTC	14	.	.	TRBV6-5	TRBJ1-2
CASSFTSGAGRETQYF	TGTGCCAGCAGCTTTACCTCAGGAGCGGGAAGGGAGACCCAGTACTTC	16	few	TRBD2	TRBV7-2	TRBJ2-5
CAQPPVVPNTGELFF	TGTGCTCAACCACCGGTAGTCCCTAACACCGGGGAGCTGTTTTTT	15	.	.	TRBV18	TRBJ2-2
CASSIWTGEDSPLHF	TGTGCCAGCAGCATTTGGACAGGGGAGGATTCACCCCTCCACTTT	15	once	TRBD1	TRBV5-5	TRBJ1-6
CSVSKGSPKAFF	TGCAGTGTTAGTAAGGGCAGCCCGAAAGCTTTCTTT	12	once	.	TRBV20-1	TRBJ1-1
CATKAGTEQFF	TGTGCCACTAAGGCTGGAACTGAGCAGTTCTTC	11	.	.	TRBV19	TRBJ2-1
CASRETLAGNTIYF	TGCGCCAGCCGAGAGACTCTGGCTGGAAACACCATATATTTT	14	.	.	TRBV5-1	TRBJ1-3
CASSIGTSRGANEQFF	TGTGCCAGCTCAATTGGGACTAGCCGTGGGGCCAATGAGCAGTTCTTC	16	.	TRBD2	TRBV18	TRBJ2-1
CASSYRGSSYNEQFF	TGTGCCAGCAGTTACCGGGGGAGCTCCTACAATGAGCAGTTCTTC	15	.	.	TRBV6-5	TRBJ2-1
CASSLTQDSSNTEAFF	TGTGCCAGCTCACTAACCCAGGACAGTTCGAACACTGAAGCTTTCTTT	16	.	.	TRBV18	TRBJ1-1
CASSPDRSHLYGYTF	TGTGCCAGCAGCCCAGACAGGTCACATCTATATGGCTACACCTTC	15	.	.	TRBV11-2	TRBJ1-2